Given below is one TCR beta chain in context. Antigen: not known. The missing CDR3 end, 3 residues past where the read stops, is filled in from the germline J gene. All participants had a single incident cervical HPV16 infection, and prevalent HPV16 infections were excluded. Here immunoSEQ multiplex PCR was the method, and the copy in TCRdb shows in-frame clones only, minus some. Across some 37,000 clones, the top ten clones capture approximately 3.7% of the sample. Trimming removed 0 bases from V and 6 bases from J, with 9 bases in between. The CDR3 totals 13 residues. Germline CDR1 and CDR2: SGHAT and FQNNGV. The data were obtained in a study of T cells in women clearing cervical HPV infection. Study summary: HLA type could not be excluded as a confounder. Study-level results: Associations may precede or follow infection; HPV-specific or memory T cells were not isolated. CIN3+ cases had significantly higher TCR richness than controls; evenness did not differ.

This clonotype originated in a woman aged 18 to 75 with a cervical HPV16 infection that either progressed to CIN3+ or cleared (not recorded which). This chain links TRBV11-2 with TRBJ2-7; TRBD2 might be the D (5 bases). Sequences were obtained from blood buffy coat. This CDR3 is CASSLDREGEQYF. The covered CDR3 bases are TGTGCCAGCAGCTTAGATCGCGAGGGCGAG.